A selection of T cell receptor beta chains follows, all from one sample in a study of PD-1 blockade in classical Hodgkin lymphoma. Some clones are missing from TCRdb's copy, which holds only in-frame ones; the method was immunoSEQ multiplex PCR. The sample yields 15,000 to 20,000 clones, 75% to 85% seen once. Specimen: peripheral blood mononuclear cells (PBMCs), collected before the fourth cycle of nivolumab. All receptors derive from a human donor with classical Hodgkin lymphoma. CDR3s include the opening cysteine and the closing phenylalanine or tryptophan. Clone size is not always given. Where it is, it says once, few, many or a class for expanded clones.

j_call: TRBJ2-5; v_call: TRBV2; clone_size: NA; cdr3_aa: CASTRALQETQYF
j_call: TRBJ2-6; v_call: TRBV7-9; clone_size: NA; cdr3_aa: CASSLARGVSGANVLTF
j_call: TRBJ2-5; v_call: TRBV5-4; clone_size: NA; cdr3_aa: CASSLGSGQETQYF
j_call: TRBJ2-6; v_call: TRBV6-4; clone_size: NA; cdr3_aa: CASSDGGSGANVLTF
j_call: TRBJ2-7; v_call: TRBV5-1; clone_size: NA; cdr3_aa: CASSPTSGLSYEQYF
j_call: TRBJ1-5; v_call: TRBV2; clone_size: NA; cdr3_aa: CASRALTGAGNQPQHF
j_call: TRBJ2-1; v_call: TRBV5-1; clone_size: NA; cdr3_aa: CASSSPAGVGNEQFF
j_call: TRBJ2-7; v_call: TRBV4-1; clone_size: NA; cdr3_aa: CASSQEGGRIKQYF
j_call: TRBJ2-7; v_call: TRBV6-1; clone_size: few; cdr3_aa: CAGGASYEQYF
j_call: TRBJ2-2; v_call: TRBV19; clone_size: NA; cdr3_aa: CASSIGQTTGELFF
j_call: TRBJ1-6; v_call: TRBV30; clone_size: NA; cdr3_aa: CAWRGGSGPRNYNSPLHF
j_call: TRBJ1-4; v_call: TRBV11-2; clone_size: once; cdr3_aa: CASSSGRITNEKLFF
j_call: TRBJ1-4; v_call: TRBV2; clone_size: NA; cdr3_aa: CASSEYGTITGASNEKLFF
j_call: TRBJ2-1; v_call: TRBV10-3; clone_size: NA; cdr3_aa: CAISESIGGAPYNEQFF
j_call: TRBJ1-3; v_call: TRBV4-1; clone_size: NA; cdr3_aa: CASSQDLRSSGNTIYF
j_call: TRBJ2-3; v_call: TRBV28; clone_size: NA; cdr3_aa: CASSPPGPTDTQYF
j_call: TRBJ2-7; v_call: TRBV10-1; clone_size: NA; cdr3_aa: CASSESGAGSPYEQYF
j_call: TRBJ2-3; v_call: TRBV5-6; clone_size: NA; cdr3_aa: CASSSPGLYRDTQYF
j_call: TRBJ2-1; v_call: TRBV5-6; clone_size: NA; cdr3_aa: CASNGPGLVYYNEQFF
j_call: TRBJ2-5; v_call: TRBV5-1; clone_size: NA; cdr3_aa: CASSLAPGYGGQETQYF
j_call: TRBJ1-4; v_call: TRBV6-5; clone_size: NA; cdr3_aa: CASSYDTTNEKLFF
j_call: TRBJ2-1; v_call: TRBV19; clone_size: NA; cdr3_aa: CASSISGSGYNEQFF